This T cell receptor beta chain is drawn from a study of beta chain features in type 1 diabetes. For the study at large: No patient-donor differences in age, gender, total cells or subset yield. Broader study findings: TCRB repertoires of naive, central memory and Treg cells appeared more similar among patients than among healthy donors.

The CDR3 contains 18 residues. After removal of 0 bases from V and 4 bases from J, the junction contained 12 bases not matched to a gene. Germline V gene sequence: CDR1 SGHNT, CDR2 YYREEE (reference sequence). Sequenced material consisted of expressed TCRB transcripts (all of the isolated RNA was reverse transcribed). An average approximately 4 million reads came from naive, central memory and regulatory T cell samples. TCRdb's copy holds only in-frame clones and misses some; the assay was immunoSEQ multiplex PCR. Seen here are about 620,000 clones, 15% to 19% observed once, and the top ten hold under 0.095%. Sorting based on CD45RO/CCR7/CD25/CD127/CD95/CD27 separated CD4+ naive, central memory, regulatory and stem cell-like memory cells. Comment on this clone: The antigen remains unidentified.

The source of this sequence is a man aged 18 to 35 in good health. The chain joins TRBV5-4 to TRBJ2-2; 7 positions agree with TRBD1. Sequencing was performed on naive CD4+ T cells from blood. The CDR3 sequence: CASSLARDSGSGTGELFF. The CDR3 bases are TGTGCCAGCAGCTTGGCTCGGGACAGTGGAAGTGGCACCGGGGAGCTGTTTTTT.